This is a list of T cell receptor beta chains from one sample in a study of T cells in localized non-small cell lung cancer. Some clones are missing from TCRdb's copy, which holds only in-frame ones; the method was immunoSEQ multiplex PCR. Counted here are approximately 28,000 clones, 65% to 85% occurring once; the ten biggest clones make up 5.3%. The sequencing here drew on peripheral blood mononuclear cells, taken before any cancer treatment. Receptors were obtained from a man aged 40 to 70 with stage III lung adenocarcinoma. The CDR3 runs from the conserved cysteine through the conserved F or W. The D gene is left open where the match is weak. Size values are once, few and many counts, or a class for expanded clones, and some rows have none.

TRBJ2-2 NA TRBD1 TRBV19 CASSTPGQTGELFF TGTGCCAGTAGTACCCCGGGACAGACCGGGGAGCTGTTTTTT
TRBJ2-5 NA TRBD2 TRBV5-1 CASSSSGMETQYF TGCGCCAGCAGCTCTAGCGGGATGGAGACCCAGTACTTC
TRBJ1-2 NA NA TRBV6-8 CASSYRATGRQGYTF TGTGCCAGCAGTTACCGTGCAACAGGGCGACAAGGCTACACCTTC
TRBJ2-1 NA TRBD1 TRBV27 CASTGTAYNEQFF TGTGCCAGCACCGGGACAGCCTACAATGAGCAGTTCTTC
TRBJ1-1 NA NA TRBV2 CASSGALEGYDTEAFF TGTGCCAGCAGTGGGGCATTGGAGGGGTACGACACTGAAGCTTTCTTT
TRBJ2-7 NA NA TRBV2 CASSESAGSHEQYF TGTGCCAGCAGTGAATCGGCGGGGAGTCACGAGCAGTACTTC
TRBJ1-2 NA NA TRBV29-1 CSVERPGYGYTF TGCAGCGTTGAACGCCCAGGGTATGGCTACACCTTC
TRBJ2-5 NA TRBD2 TRBV5-1 CASSKGLESGTQYF TGCGCCAGCAGTAAGGGACTAGAATCGGGGACCCAGTACTTC
TRBJ1-2 NA NA TRBV7-9 CASSLMEGSYGYTF TGTGCCAGCAGCTTAATGGAGGGGTCCTATGGCTACACCTTC
TRBJ2-5 NA TRBD2 TRBV27 CASSPGLAPLQGTQYF TGTGCCAGCAGTCCAGGACTAGCTCCCCTCCAAGGGACCCAGTACTTC
TRBJ1-1 NA NA TRBV11-3 CASSLYLDTEAFF TGTGCCAGCAGCTTATATTTGGACACTGAAGCTTTCTTT
TRBJ1-2 NA NA TRBV6-1 CASSLNYGYTF TGTGCCAGCAGTCTTAACTATGGCTACACCTTC
TRBJ2-5 few TRBD2 TRBV11-1 CASSLAWEGSQETQYF TGTGCCAGCAGCTTAGCGTGGGAGGGAAGCCAAGAGACCCAGTACTTC
TRBJ2-7 few TRBD1 TRBV5-1 CASSLRTGRQEQYF TGCGCCAGCAGCCTCCGGACAGGCCGCCAGGAGCAGTACTTC
TRBJ1-2 NA NA TRBV5-1 CASSLEGREVDGYTF TGCGCCAGCAGCTTGGAGGGCAGGGAAGTTGATGGCTACACCTTC
TRBJ2-5 NA NA TRBV6-1 CASSEARVGQTQYF TGTGCCAGCAGTGAAGCCAGAGTGGGGCAGACCCAGTACTTC
TRBJ1-2 NA NA TRBV5-6 CASSAAGEAYGYTF TGTGCCAGCAGCGCCGCAGGGGAAGCCTATGGCTACACCTTC
TRBJ1-2 NA NA TRBV7-9 CASSFFVAGYTF TGTGCCAGCAGCTTTTTCGTGGCCGGCTACACCTTC
TRBJ2-7 once NA TRBV7-2 CASSRTALYEQYF TGTGCCAGCAGCCGGACAGCATTGTACGAGCAGTACTTC
TRBJ1-5 NA NA TRBV19 CASSTLVDQPQHF TGTGCCAGTAGTACGCTTGTGGATCAGCCCCAGCATTTT
TRBJ1-5 few NA TRBV28 CASRGQSYQPQHF TGTGCCAGCAGGGGCCAGAGTTATCAGCCCCAGCATTTT
TRBJ1-1 few TRBD1 TRBV7-9 CASRDSLRNTEAFF TGTGCCAGCCGGGACAGCCTGAGGAACACTGAAGCTTTCTTT
TRBJ1-1 NA NA TRBV4-1 CASSQLPRGKGGTEAFF TGCGCCAGCAGCCAACTCCCACGGGGGAAGGGAGGCACTGAAGCTTTCTTT
TRBJ1-1 NA NA TRBV2 CASIRGTEAFF TGTGCCAGCATCCGGGGAACTGAAGCTTTCTTT
TRBJ2-7 NA NA TRBV5-1 CASSFTSPTNEQYF TGCGCCAGCAGCTTCACCTCTCCTACGAACGAGCAGTACTTC
TRBJ2-1 NA TRBD2 TRBV4-1 CASSQDLSGRNEQFF TGCGCCAGCAGCCAAGATTTAAGCGGGAGGAATGAGCAGTTCTTC
TRBJ2-3 NA NA TRBV7-8 CASSLNSRSRDTQYF TGTGCCAGCAGCTTGAACTCCCGATCCAGAGATACGCAGTATTTT
TRBJ2-2 NA NA TRBV4-1 CASSHGNTGELFF TGCGCCAGCAGCCATGGGAACACCGGGGAGCTGTTTTTT
TRBJ2-7 NA NA TRBV5-5 CASSFADSEYEQYF TGTGCCAGCAGCTTTGCTGACTCTGAATACGAGCAGTACTTC
TRBJ1-4 NA TRBD1 TRBV5-1 CASTLNGQGSNEKLFF TGCGCCAGCACCCTGAACGGACAGGGGAGTAATGAAAAACTGTTTTTT
TRBJ2-3 NA NA TRBV5-1 CASSFNIRGASTDTQYF TGCGCCAGCAGCTTTAATATCAGGGGAGCTAGCACAGATACGCAGTATTTT
TRBJ1-2 NA TRBD1 TRBV6-4 CASSPGGQPVYGYTF TGTGCCAGCAGCCCGGGGGGACAGCCCGTTTATGGCTACACCTTC
TRBJ1-5 NA NA TRBV25-1 CASSVGSGPQHF TGTGCCAGCAGTGTAGGGTCGGGGCCCCAGCATTTT
TRBJ1-2 NA NA TRBV11-2 CASSLSTDALYGYTF TGTGCCAGCAGCTTATCTACGGACGCTCTCTATGGCTACACCTTC
TRBJ1-1 NA TRBD1 TRBV11-1 CASSLTGGYTEAFF TGTGCCAGCAGCCTGACAGGGGGATACACTGAAGCTTTCTTT
TRBJ1-1 few NA TRBV28 CASSFIGVNTEAFF TGTGCCAGCAGTTTCATAGGTGTGAACACTGAAGCTTTCTTT
TRBJ1-6 NA NA TRBV6-1 CASRGLPPSPLHF TGTGCCAGCAGGGGACTGCCCCCGTCACCCCTCCACTTT
TRBJ1-2 NA NA TRBV28 CASSSDSRAGGYTF TGTGCCAGCAGTTCCGATTCCAGGGCGGGGGGCTACACCTTC
TRBJ1-2 NA NA TRBV14 CASSPDTTNYGYTF TGTGCCAGCAGCCCTGACACGACTAACTATGGCTACACCTTC
TRBJ2-7 NA TRBD1 TRBV27 CASSSTRTGGGEQYF TGTGCCAGCAGTTCAACCCGGACAGGGGGTGGCGAGCAGTACTTC
TRBJ2-5 NA TRBD2 TRBV5-5 CASSSAPGGQGQETQYF TGTGCCAGCAGCTCCGCCCCGGGGGGGCAGGGACAAGAGACCCAGTACTTC
TRBJ1-1 NA NA TRBV7-9 CASSLWDTEAFF TGTGCCAGCAGCTTGTGGGACACTGAAGCTTTCTTT
TRBJ2-2 NA NA TRBV11-2 CASSLSTNTGELFF TGTGCCAGCAGCTTAAGCACTAACACCGGGGAGCTGTTTTTT
TRBJ2-7 NA TRBD1 TRBV9 CASSVGVTGAITEQYF TGTGCCAGCAGCGTAGGGGTAACAGGGGCGATCACCGAGCAGTACTTC
TRBJ2-2 NA NA TRBV5-4 CASSLAGRSTGELFF TGTGCCAGCAGCTTGGCGGGGAGGAGCACCGGGGAGCTGTTTTTT
TRBJ1-5 NA NA TRBV19 CASRTTGSSNQPQHF TGTGCCAGTAGAACTACAGGGAGTAGCAATCAGCCCCAGCATTTT
TRBJ2-2 NA NA TRBV7-9 CASSLVDTGELFF TGTGCCAGCAGCTTAGTGGACACCGGGGAGCTGTTTTTT
TRBJ2-2 NA NA TRBV4-1 CASSQNRVAGELFF TGCGCCAGCAGCCAAAACAGGGTTGCGGGGGAGCTGTTTTTT